These T cell receptor beta chains were read from a single sample in a study of read filtering for tumor transcriptome and immune sequencing. One entry per CDR3 protein results from TCRdb running MiXCR on the reads. The table lists some 120,000 distinct CDR3 sequences, under 15% of them singletons, with roughly 9.6% in the top ten. The sequenced sample consisted of a population of CD138-negative cells sorted from bone marrow. Source of these receptors: a donor aged 40 or older with multiple myeloma. CDR3s include the opening cysteine and the closing phenylalanine or tryptophan. A D gene is named only where the DNA matches it firmly. Where a row states a size, it is once, few, many or the class of an expanded clone; other rows omit it.

clone size: many
V gene: TRBV13
D gene: -
J gene: TRBJ2-7
CDR3 protein: CASSLGYRGISYEQYF
CDR3 DNA: TGTGCCAGCAGCTTAGGCTATCGTGGAATCTCCTACGAGCAGTACTTC

clone size: -
V gene: TRBV7-2
D gene: -
J gene: TRBJ2-7
CDR3 protein: CASSSPGFSQYF
CDR3 DNA: TGTGCCAGCAGCTCCCCCGGGTTTAGTCAGTACTTC

clone size: -
V gene: TRBV3-1
D gene: TRBD1
J gene: TRBJ2-1
CDR3 protein: CASSQDSLKGASSYNEQFF
CDR3 DNA: TGTGCCAGCAGCCAAGATAGTCTCAAGGGGGCTAGCTCCTACAATGAGCAGTTCTTC

clone size: many
V gene: TRBV10-3
D gene: -
J gene: TRBJ2-6
CDR3 protein: CAISESLGDGANVLTF
CDR3 DNA: TGTGCCATCAGTGAGTCTCTTGGGGATGGGGCCAACGTCCTGACTTTC

clone size: many
V gene: TRBV4-2
D gene: -
J gene: TRBJ2-2
CDR3 protein: CASSQARDPGTGELFF
CDR3 DNA: TGTGCCAGCAGCCAAGCCCGGGATCCGGGGACCGGGGAGCTGTTTTTT

clone size: -
V gene: TRBV28
D gene: TRBD1
J gene: TRBJ2-1
CDR3 protein: CATKTGGNEQFF
CDR3 DNA: TGTGCCACGAAGACAGGGGGCAATGAGCAGTTCTTC

clone size: many
V gene: TRBV6-5
D gene: TRBD1
J gene: TRBJ1-2
CDR3 protein: CASSYSGGGYTF
CDR3 DNA: TGTGCCAGCAGTTACTCAGGGGGCGGCTACACCTTC

clone size: many
V gene: TRBV29-1
D gene: TRBD2
J gene: TRBJ2-3
CDR3 protein: CSGGTSGSTDTQYF
CDR3 DNA: TGCAGCGGTGGGACTAGCGGATCCACAGATACGCAGTATTTT

clone size: many
V gene: TRBV19
D gene: -
J gene: TRBJ1-4
CDR3 protein: CASSIRKRLFF
CDR3 DNA: TGTGCCAGTAGTATACGAAAGCGGCTGTTTTTT

clone size: -
V gene: TRBV7-9
D gene: TRBD1
J gene: TRBJ1-2
CDR3 protein: CASSLAMGQLSNGYTF
CDR3 DNA: TGTGCCAGCAGCTTAGCGATGGGACAGCTATCGAACGGCTACACCTTC

clone size: -
V gene: TRBV28
D gene: -
J gene: TRBJ2-3
CDR3 protein: CAGSSLGDHTDTQYF
CDR3 DNA: TGTGCCGGCAGTTCACTCGGGGACCACACAGATACGCAGTATTTT

clone size: -
V gene: TRBV24-1
D gene: -
J gene: TRBJ2-2
CDR3 protein: CATSAFGGSNLNTWELFF
CDR3 DNA: TGTGCCACCAGTGCCTTTGGTGGCTCCAACCTGAACACCTGGGAGCTGTTTTTT

clone size: many
V gene: TRBV6-2/TRBV6-3
D gene: TRBD2
J gene: TRBJ2-3
CDR3 protein: CASTPGLATDTQYF
CDR3 DNA: TGTGCCAGCACTCCGGGACTAGCGACAGATACGCAGTATTTT

clone size: few
V gene: TRBV12-3/TRBV12-4
D gene: TRBD2
J gene: TRBJ2-5
CDR3 protein: CASSSPSGSGPATQYF
CDR3 DNA: TGTGCCAGCAGTTCTCCTAGCGGGAGTGGCCCGGCGACCCAGTACTTC

clone size: once
V gene: TRBV7-8
D gene: TRBD1
J gene: TRBJ2-7
CDR3 protein: CASSLRQGNPYEQYF
CDR3 DNA: TGTGCCAGCAGCTTAAGACAGGGGAACCCCTATGAGCAGTACTTC

clone size: many
V gene: TRBV20-1
D gene: TRBD2
J gene: TRBJ2-3
CDR3 protein: CSARRLAGGYTQYF
CDR3 DNA: TGCAGTGCTAGAAGGCTAGCGGGGGGGTATACGCAGTATTTT

clone size: -
V gene: TRBV5-1
D gene: TRBD2
J gene: TRBJ2-5
CDR3 protein: CASSIITSGQETQYF
CDR3 DNA: TGCGCCAGCAGCATAATAACTAGCGGTCAAGAGACCCAGTACTTC

clone size: few
V gene: TRBV10-3
D gene: TRBD1
J gene: TRBJ2-6
CDR3 protein: CATSGGAGANILTF
CDR3 DNA: TGTGCTACGTCAGGGGGCGCTGGGGCCAACATCCTGACTTTC

clone size: few
V gene: TRBV19
D gene: TRBD1
J gene: TRBJ1-5
CDR3 protein: CASSHTLDRRNQPQHF
CDR3 DNA: TGTGCCAGTAGTCATACACTGGACAGGCGCAATCAGCCCCAGCATTTT

clone size: many
V gene: TRBV12-3/TRBV12-4
D gene: -
J gene: TRBJ1-6
CDR3 protein: CASSLEGMRSPLHF
CDR3 DNA: TGTGCCAGCAGTTTAGAGGGGATGCGATCACCCCTCCACTTT

clone size: many
V gene: TRBV6-1
D gene: TRBD2
J gene: TRBJ2-5
CDR3 protein: CASSVAGGKETQYF
CDR3 DNA: TGTGCCAGCAGTGTAGCGGGAGGGAAAGAGACCCAGTACTTC

clone size: many
V gene: TRBV5-3
D gene: TRBD1
J gene: TRBJ2-7
CDR3 protein: CARSLETGSRSGEQYF
CDR3 DNA: TGTGCCAGAAGCTTGGAGACAGGGTCCAGGTCGGGCGAGCAGTACTTC

clone size: many
V gene: TRBV5-5
D gene: TRBD1
J gene: TRBJ2-7
CDR3 protein: CASFSPDRGLYEQYF
CDR3 DNA: TGTGCCAGCTTCTCCCCCGACAGGGGGCTCTACGAGCAGTACTTC

clone size: many
V gene: TRBV20-1
D gene: -
J gene: TRBJ1-1
CDR3 protein: CSASSGHRNTEAFF
CDR3 DNA: TGCAGTGCTAGCTCGGGACACAGGAACACTGAAGCTTTCTTT

clone size: -
V gene: TRBV29-1
D gene: -
J gene: TRBJ2-5
CDR3 protein: CSVSVLGGQETQYF
CDR3 DNA: TGCAGCGTTTCCGTACTCGGGGGCCAAGAGACCCAGTACTTC

clone size: many
V gene: TRBV4-1
D gene: TRBD2
J gene: TRBJ2-3
CDR3 protein: CASSQVGGLGGTDTQYF
CDR3 DNA: TGCGCCAGCAGCCAAGTAGGAGGACTAGGAGGCACAGATACGCAGTATTTT